This T cell receptor (beta chain) derives from a study of OX40 agonist ivuxolimab in advanced cancers. Looking at the study overall: Ivuxolimab was an agonistic, fully human IgG2 monoclonal antibody directed against OX40 (CD134), a costimulatory receptor. Peripheral TCRbeta sequencing aimed to test whether ivuxolimab altered TCR sequence diversity and caused clonal T-cell expansion. Intravenous ivuxolimab was administered to patients every 2 weeks at six dose levels: 0.01, 0.1, 0.3, 1.5, 3 and 10 mg/kg. Partial responses occurred in three dose-escalation patients: two with cutaneous melanoma and one with hepatocellular carcinoma. Of the approximately 50 dose-escalation patients, hepatocellular carcinoma was present in approximately 20, melanoma in some 15, renal cell carcinoma in 9 and head and neck cancer in 9. The monotherapy dose-escalation portion (N of about 50 patients) of the phase I ivuxolimab trial is reported in the paper. A male proportion of 82.7% and a mean age of approximately 61 years, ranging from roughly 20 to 80, were recorded for the dose-escalation cohort. Patients were allowed to have had prior anti-PD-1, anti-PD-L1 or anti-CTLA-4 therapy, and around 37% of the dose-escalation patients had previously received checkpoint inhibitors. The study at large found these results: After ivuxolimab, expanded clones were on average more numerous among CD8+ T cells than among CD4+ T cells. Low levels of normalized T-cell clonal expansion were also seen in some patients who did not respond. At doses of 0.1 to 3.0 mg/kg, clonal expansion of both CD4+ and CD8+ blood T cells was observed from baseline to week 6. Which antigens the clonally expanded peripheral T cells were specific for was not determined. Partial responders in the 0.1-3.0 mg/kg groups had among the lowest normalized peripheral clonal expansion, especially among CD8+ T cells.

Comments on this clone: Its antigen is unknown. The sample holds no much larger clone one base away, and base qualities are not on file.

CDR1 and CDR2, per the germline V gene, are SGHTA and FQGTGA. Including the terminal cysteine and phenylalanine, the CDR3 comprises 13 residues. Solely the CDR3 DNA is kept, with 39 bases framed from the first base. The junction shows trimming of 7 bases on V and 6 bases on J, plus 15 bases between the germline ends. To sequence the TCRbeta CDR3 region, genomic DNA was isolated from the sorted cells. The immunoSEQ Assay was used for sequencing of TCRbeta CDR3 regions. TCRdb limited this immuneACCESS table to in-frame rearrangements with V and J called. A share of clones is missing; checked studies link under half to unresolved V genes, and the rest is unexplained. The sample includes fewer than 100,000 clones, with 85% to 90% observed a single time. The ten most abundant clones make up 0.15% to 0.2% of the sample. The trial excluded patients who had a history of autoimmune disease or who were on systemic immunosuppression. Peripheral blood for TCR sequencing was drawn from every dose cohort at baseline, at cycle 4 day 1 and at cycle 7 day 1. The samples were drawn from a first-in-human, open-label, multicenter phase I dose-escalation trial of ivuxolimab. The trial enrolled adults with locally advanced or metastatic head and neck squamous cell, hepatocellular, melanoma or renal cell carcinoma. Before TCR sequencing, CD4+ T cells and CD8+ T cells were sorted from peripheral blood as separate populations.

The origin of this receptor is an adult with an advanced solid tumor such as melanoma, head and neck, liver or kidney cancer. The rearrangement combines TRBV7-3 with TRBJ1-1, and possibly TRBD1, on 5 matching bases. The sample consisted of CD4+ or CD8+ T cells sorted from blood, taken in a trial of the OX40 agonist ivuxolimab. The DNA sequence is TGTGCCAGCACCCCCCCGGGGGAACCTGAAGCTTTCTTT. The resulting protein is CASTPPGEPEAFF.